Each of the 30 T cell receptor beta chains below was sequenced from the same sample in a study of blood T cell repertoires in COVID-19. Some clones are missing from TCRdb's copy, which holds only in-frame ones; the method was immunoSEQ multiplex PCR. The table has under 80,000 clones, about nine tenths seen once. The sequencing sample was made of peripheral blood. Receptors were obtained from a man older than 75 in a cohort sampled during active COVID-19.

V gene TRBV5-6 combines with J gene TRBJ2-5, with D possibly matching TRBD1 (5 bases). CDR3 length: 15 residues. The ends were cut back, 0 bases at V and 1 base at J, with 10 bases in the middle. Germline CDR1 SGHDT, CDR2 YYEEEE. CDR3 in amino acids: CASSLDPRGQETQYF. The DNA for the CDR3 is TGTGCCAGCAGCTTGGACCCAAGGGGCCAAGAGACCCAGTACTTC.

The chain has TRBV19 and TRBJ1-4, with a possible D match to TRBD1 (5 bases). V was trimmed by 5 bases and J by 3 bases, leaving 10 bases between them. CDR3 length equals 14 residues. Germline V lookup: CDR1 LNHDA, CDR2 SQIVND (reference sequence). This chain's CDR3 is CASSVETANEKLFF. The CDR3 DNA is TGTGCCAGTAGTGTGGAGACAGCTAATGAAAAACTGTTTTTT.

This clone was detected only a few times. This chain connects TRBV11-3 to TRBJ2-1; 8 bases are shared with TRBD1. Germline values: CDR1 SGHNT, CDR2 YENEEA. J lost 2 bases, V lost 8 bases, and 17 bases had no gene match. The CDR3 sequence is 18 residues long. The CDR3 DNA is TGTGCCAGCTCGGGGAACCGGGACAGGAGCCGACCCTACAATGAGCAGTTCTTC. It is translated as CASSGNRDRSRPYNEQFF.

The V call is TRBV4-1, the J call TRBJ1-2; 8 nucleotides agree with TRBD1. V lost 0 bases and J lost 2; bases outside the gene matches: 2. The germline gives CDR1 MGHRA, CDR2 YSYEKL. This CDR3 region has 15 residues. CDR3: CASSQEAGGNYGYTF. In DNA form, the CDR3 reads TGCGCCAGCAGCCAAGAGGCAGGGGGCAACTATGGCTACACCTTC.

This clone was recorded only once. The chain has TRBV6-5 and TRBJ1-5, with D tentatively TRBD1 (6 bases). Deletions cut 6 bases from V and 9 bases from J, with 12 bases between. This CDR3 is 12 amino acids long. The germline V gene encodes CDR1 MNHEY and CDR2 SVGAGI. CDR3 residues: CASRPTQGPQHF. Here the CDR3 DNA reads TGTGCCAGCAGACCCACACAGGGGCCCCAGCATTTT.

V gene TRBV5-1 combines with J gene TRBJ2-3; TRBD2 matches at 7 bases. There are 14 residues in the CDR3. CDR1 and CDR2 from the germline V gene are SGHRS and YFSETQ. Trimming took 4 bases from V and 1 from J; bases not matched to a gene: 3. As DNA, the CDR3 is TGCGCCAGCAGCGTCCGGGGGGGCACAGATACGCAGTATTTT. This sequence encodes CASSVRGGTDTQYF.

The chain combines TRBV5-6 with TRBJ2-5; TRBD1 aligns across 10 bases. Germline V lookup: CDR1 SGHDT, CDR2 YYEEEE. With V trimmed by 5 bases and J by 2 bases, 6 bases remained unmatched. This CDR3 is 15 amino acids long. CDR3 loop: CASSTGTGVQETQYF. As DNA, the CDR3 is TGTGCCAGCAGTACCGGGACAGGGGTACAAGAGACCCAGTACTTC.

The rearrangement uses TRBV5-6 and TRBJ2-5; 11 nucleotides align to TRBD2. Germline V CDR1 and CDR2: SGHDT, YYEEEE. The CDR3 is 16 residues long. J lost 1 base, V lost 1 base, and 3 bases had no gene match. The CDR3 DNA is TGTGCCAGCAGCTTGACTAGCGGGGGCTCCCAAGAGACCCAGTACTTC. Translated, it gives CASSLTSGGSQETQYF.

This clone came up once. This rearrangement joins TRBV27 to TRBJ1-1; possible D gene TRBD1, 5 bases. The germline V gene has CDR1 MNHEY and CDR2 SMNVEV (reference sequence). The CDR3 covers 15 residues. The germline V and J ends were trimmed by 5 bases and 4 bases, with 17 bases remaining between them. The CDR3, as DNA: TGTGCCAGCAGTCTAATGAACCAAAGGGGCACTGAAGCTTTCTTT. The encoded protein is CASSLMNQRGTEAFF.

V is TRBV6-6 and J is TRBJ1-2; weak D call: TRBD1 (5 bases). The CDR3 covers 14 residues. Trimming took 2 bases from V and 5 from J, leaving 12 bases between them. CDR1 MNHNY and CDR2 SVGAGI come from the germline V gene (reference sequence). The CDR3 spells CASSYERDSYGYTF. DNA for the CDR3: TGTGCCAGCAGTTACGAACGGGACTCTTATGGCTACACCTTC.

The rearrangement links TRBV12-5 to TRBJ1-4, with 8 bases identical to TRBD1. The CDR3 has 13 residues. Germline CDR1 LGHNT, CDR2 FRNRAP. The J segment lost 3 bases and the V segment lost 6 bases, leaving 0 bases of the junction unmatched. CDR3 DNA: TGTGCTAGTGGGACAGGGGCTAATGAAAAACTGTTTTTT. It specifies CASGTGANEKLFF.

The chain has TRBV2 and TRBJ1-5; D is ambiguous. Between the trimmed V and J ends, which lost 8 bases and 2 bases, there was a span of 10 bases. The CDR3 is 13 amino acids. Germline values: CDR1 SNHLY, CDR2 FYNNEI. CDR3 sequence: CASCPVGNQPQHF. The CDR3 DNA follows: TGTGCCAGCTGCCCAGTGGGCAATCAGCCCCAGCATTTT.

The rearrangement uses TRBV19 and TRBJ2-5; D is unresolved. This CDR3 is built from 13 residues. The V and J ends lost 6 bases and 7 bases respectively, with 15 bases between them. Germline V gene lookup returns CDR1 LNHDA and CDR2 SQIVND (reference sequence). The CDR3 DNA follows: TGTGCCAGTAGCTTTGATCTGCGCGGGACCCAGTACTTC. This sequence encodes CASSFDLRGTQYF.

This chain connects TRBV2 to TRBJ2-3, with D maybe TRBD2 (7 bases). The CDR3 is made up of 14 amino acids. Germline values: CDR1 SNHLY, CDR2 FYNNEI. V lost 8 bases and J 5 bases, leaving 17 bases between the germline ends. The CDR3 bases are TGTGCCAGCGGAAGGGGGGGCGTAGTAGATACGCAGTATTTT. Translation gives CASGRGGVVDTQYF.

This clone was counted only a few times. The chain's CDR3 is CAIRLSGGADTQYF. CDR3 coding DNA: TGTGCCATCAGACTTAGCGGGGGGGCAGATACGCAGTATTTT. This chain joins TRBV10-3 and TRBJ2-3; 11 positions agree with TRBD2. Germline loops: CDR1 ENHRY, CDR2 SYGVKD. Losses at the gene ends were 6 bases for V and 4 bases for J; bases not matched to a gene: 3. This CDR3 comprises 14 residues.

The V call is TRBV27, the J call TRBJ2-4; possible D gene TRBD2, 6 bases. The CDR3 length is 16 residues. The V and J ends lost 3 bases and 3 bases respectively, with 15 bases between them. Germline CDR1 MNHEY, CDR2 SMNVEV (reference sequence). The CDR3 bases are TGTGCCAGCAGTTTGTGGGCAACCGGGGGCAAAAACATTCAGTACTTC. Protein product: CASSLWATGGKNIQYF.

V and J are TRBV5-1 and TRBJ2-1; D gene uncertain. The germline V and J ends were trimmed by 2 bases and 0 bases, with 9 bases remaining between them. CDR1 SGHRS and CDR2 YFSETQ come from the germline V gene. The CDR3 spans 15 residues. The CDR3 DNA reads TGCGCCAGCAGCTTATCACGGAGCTCCTACAATGAGCAGTTCTTC. It yields the protein CASSLSRSSYNEQFF. Full variable domain (missing parts from reference TRBV5-1 and TRBJ2-1): KAGVTQTPRYLIKTRGQQVTLSCSPISGHRSVSWYQQTPGQGLQFLFEYFSETQRNKGNFPGRFSGRQFSNSRSEMNVSTLELGDSALYLCASSLSRSSYNEQFFGPGTRLTVL.

A few counts support this clone. This chain joins TRBV6-5 and TRBJ2-3; perhaps TRBD1 as D (6 bases). V shed 6 bases and J shed 0 bases, with 10 bases lying between them. The CDR3 extends over 14 amino acids. Germline V gene lookup returns CDR1 MNHEY and CDR2 SVGAGI. CDR3 sequence (DNA): TGTGCCAGCAGCTACGACAGGAGCACAGATACGCAGTATTTT. Translating gives CASSYDRSTDTQYF.

The chain uses TRBV5-4 and TRBJ2-2; the match to TRBD1 covers 9 bases. The ends lost 3 bases at V and 4 bases at J; junction bases unmatched: 13. The CDR3 is 18 amino acids. Germline CDR1 is SGHNT and CDR2 is YYREEE (reference sequence). CDR3 in amino acids: CASSSDRGTSWGTGELFF. As DNA, the CDR3 is TGTGCCAGCAGCTCAGACAGGGGGACCTCTTGGGGCACCGGGGAGCTGTTTTTT.

The chain links TRBV6-5 to TRBJ1-3; 9 bases line up with TRBD1. The germline V gene encodes CDR1 MNHEY and CDR2 SVGAGI. J was trimmed by 1 base and V by 2 bases; bases with no gene match: 0. This CDR3 has 15 residues. The CDR3 loop reads CASSYGTGSGNTIYF. CDR3 sequence (DNA): TGTGCCAGCAGTTACGGGACAGGGTCTGGAAACACCATATATTTT.

V usage is TRBV19 and J usage is TRBJ1-3, with D maybe TRBD1 (5 bases). Germline CDR1 is LNHDA and CDR2 is SQIVND (reference sequence). Trimming removed 0 bases from V and 0 bases from J, with 9 bases in between. The length of the CDR3 is 16 residues. CDR3 sequence: CASSIDRRGSGNTIYF. CDR3 DNA: TGTGCCAGTAGTATAGATCGGAGGGGCTCTGGAAACACCATATATTTT.

The rearrangement joins TRBV28 to TRBJ2-3; 10 bases agree with TRBD2. V shed 5 bases, J shed 2 bases, and the junction held 1 base outside the gene matches. Germline assignment: CDR1 MDHEN and CDR2 SYDVKM. This CDR3 has 14 amino acids. CDR3 sequence: CASSSGGATDTQYF. CDR3 bases: TGTGCCAGCAGTAGCGGGGGGGCCACAGATACGCAGTATTTT.

V gene TRBV6-5 combines with J gene TRBJ1-1; 8 bases match TRBD1. Germline loops: CDR1 MNHEY, CDR2 SVGAGI. Trimming took 8 bases from V and 11 from J; bases not matched to a gene: 19. This CDR3 contains 15 residues. The CDR3 bases are TGTGCCAGCCGTATTAACCAGGACCGGGACAGGATGGCTTTCTTT. Its protein is CASRINQDRDRMAFF.

V gene TRBV9 combines with J gene TRBJ2-3; the D is unclear. In germline, CDR1 is SGDLS, CDR2 YYNGEE. This CDR3 is 15 amino acids long. The V end lost 0 bases, the J end lost 8 bases, and 16 bases lay between the germline ends. The CDR3, as DNA: TGTGCCAGCAGCGTAGATAGCAGAGGCTTTGTTACGCAGTATTTT. This sequence encodes CASSVDSRGFVTQYF.

The chain links TRBV5-1 to TRBJ2-7; D is possibly TRBD1 (6 bases). The germline gives CDR1 SGHRS, CDR2 YFSETQ. V lost 4 bases to trimming and J lost 0 bases, with 20 bases between them. The CDR3 contains 17 residues. CDR3 DNA: TGCGCCAGCAGCCTCTCCGACAGGCAATTAAGCTCCTACGAGCAGTACTTC. It encodes CASSLSDRQLSSYEQYF. The full variable domain, with the rest looked up from reference TRBV5-1 and TRBJ2-7, is KAGVTQTPRYLIKTRGQQVTLSCSPISGHRSVSWYQQTPGQGLQFLFEYFSETQRNKGNFPGRFSGRQFSNSRSEMNVSTLELGDSALYLCASSLSDRQLSSYEQYFGPGTRLTVT.

The rearrangement joins TRBV11-2 to TRBJ1-5, with unresolved D. Trimming shortened V by 1 base and J by 3 bases, and 10 bases separated the two germline ends. The CDR3 consists of 15 residues. Germline loops: CDR1 SGHAT, CDR2 FQNNGV. This chain's CDR3 is CASSLGVGDNQPQHF. The CDR3 DNA is TGTGCCAGCAGCTTAGGAGTGGGAGACAATCAGCCCCAGCATTTT.

This rearrangement joins TRBV2 to TRBJ1-5; D is possibly TRBD1 (5 bases). The CDR3 is 14 residues long. Trimming removed 3 bases at V and 6 bases at J, with 12 bases between. CDR1 and CDR2 (germline): SNHLY, FYNNEI. The CDR3 protein is CASSDRVGLQPQHF. The CDR3 DNA follows: TGTGCCAGCAGTGACAGGGTCGGTCTTCAGCCCCAGCATTTT.

The chain recombines TRBV6-1 with TRBJ2-1, with 10 bases fitting TRBD2. V lost 2 bases, J lost 4 bases, and 17 bases stayed unmatched. Germline CDR1 and CDR2: MNHNS and SASEGT. The CDR3 sequence is 20 residues long. The CDR3 spells CASSELKKWLAGASYNEQFF. The CDR3, as DNA: TGTGCCAGCAGTGAATTGAAGAAGTGGCTAGCGGGGGCCAGTTACAATGAGCAGTTCTTC.

This clone showed up just a few times. The J gene is TRBJ1-3, the V gene TRBV6-2 or TRBV6-3, with D possibly being TRBD1 (5 bases). V lost 2 bases, J lost 4 bases, and 12 bases lay in between. Per the germline V gene, CDR1 is MNHEY and CDR2 is SVGEGT. The CDR3 is 15 amino acids. The CDR3 loop reads CASSYRQGTGNTIYF. The CDR3 coding sequence is TGTGCCAGCAGTTACCGGCAGGGAACGGGAAACACCATATATTTT.

This rearrangement joins TRBV25-1 to TRBJ2-3; 7 bases are shared with TRBD1. CDR3 size: 15 residues. Trimming at V came to 4 bases and at J to 3 bases, leaving 7 bases not matched to a gene. CDR1 is MGHDK, CDR2 SYGVNS, per germline. CDR3 in amino acids: CASSARQGRTDTQYF. The CDR3 DNA is TGTGCCAGCAGTGCCAGACAGGGTAGGACAGATACGCAGTATTTT. The full variable domain, with the rest looked up from reference TRBV25-1 and TRBJ2-3, is EADIYQTPRYLVIGTGKKITLECSQTMGHDKMYWYQQDPGMELHLIHYSYGVNSTEKGDLSSESTVSRIRTEHFPLTLESARPSHTSQYLCASSARQGRTDTQYFGPGTRLTVL.